These 9 T cell receptor beta chains came from one sample sequenced in a study of blood T cell repertoires in COVID-19. Measured with immunoSEQ multiplex PCR; TCRdb has only the in-frame clones, and not every one. This sample has 35,000 to 50,000 clones, with over 70% found just once. What was sequenced was peripheral blood. The receptor source for this set is a woman between 40 and 50 years old with acute or convalescent COVID-19.

A single count supports this clone. This chain connects TRBV15 to TRBJ1-4; 9 bases line up with TRBD1. V shed 1 base and J 5 bases; nucleotides not matched to a gene: 8. CDR3 size: 17 residues. CDR1 is LNHNV, CDR2 YYDKDF, per germline (reference sequence). CDR3 sequence reads: CATSRGNRGLANEKLFF. The DNA of the CDR3 is TGTGCCACCAGCAGAGGTAACAGGGGGCTCGCCAATGAAAAACTGTTTTTT.

The DNA of the CDR3 is TGTGCCAGCTCAGGTAGCGGGGGGGCCCAAGATACGCAGTATTTT. Residues: CASSGSGGAQDTQYF. This sequence joins TRBV18 and TRBJ2-3, with TRBD2 matching over 11 bases. V trimming: 5 bases; J trimming: 5 bases; junction bases outside the gene matches: 6. From germline, CDR1 is KGHSH and CDR2 LQKENI. CDR3 length: 15 amino acids.

The rearrangement joins TRBV9 to TRBJ2-3, with TRBD2 matching over 11 bases. Trimming removed 3 bases from V and 4 bases from J; junction bases left unmatched: 7. This CDR3 spans 16 amino acids. The V gene's germline CDR1 is SGDLS and CDR2 YYNGEE. The CDR3 region is CASSARTSGPADTQYF. The CDR3 DNA sequence: TGTGCCAGCAGCGCCCGGACTAGCGGGCCTGCAGATACGCAGTATTTT.

This clone has just one count. V and J are TRBV29-1 and TRBJ2-1, with 8 positions matching TRBD2. The V gene end was trimmed by 8 bases and the J gene end by 6 bases; junction bases not matched to a gene: 6. CDR1 is SQVTM and CDR2 is ANQGSEA in the germline V gene. The CDR3 totals 12 residues. CDR3 sequence (DNA): TGCAGCTCGGGAGGGGGAAGCAATGAGCAGTTCTTC. It translates to CSSGGGSNEQFF.

The gene calls are TRBV28 and TRBJ2-5, with 9 bases fitting TRBD2. The ends lost 2 bases at V and 2 bases at J; junction bases unmatched: 6. Germline CDR1 is MDHEN and CDR2 is SYDVKM. The CDR3 spans 16 residues. In DNA form, the CDR3 reads TGTGCCAGCAGTTTAGGGGGGACTAGCTGGCAAGAGACCCAGTACTTC. It specifies CASSLGGTSWQETQYF.

The sample holds a few counts of this clone. The chain recombines TRBV19 with TRBJ2-3; 9 bases line up with TRBD2. J was trimmed by 3 bases and V by 7 bases; bases with no gene match: 11. The CDR3 length is 16 residues. CDR1 LNHDA and CDR2 SQIVND come from the germline V gene (reference sequence). The CDR3: CASTSGGNRVTDTQYF. The CDR3 coding sequence is TGTGCCAGTACCAGCGGGGGGAATAGAGTAACAGATACGCAGTATTTT.

V gene TRBV7-2 combines with J gene TRBJ1-2, with TRBD1 matching over 7 bases. Germline CDR1 SGHTA, CDR2 FQGNSA. The CDR3 spans 14 residues. The V segment lost 5 bases and the J segment 4 bases; nucleotides outside the gene matches: 7. The DNA for the CDR3 is TGTGCCAGCAGCCCGGACAGGTCAGGCTATGGCTACACCTTC. Translated: CASSPDRSGYGYTF.

This chain connects TRBV6-1 to TRBJ1-2; TRBD1 might be the D (5 bases). V lost 1 base to trimming and J lost 2 bases, with 14 bases between them. The length of the CDR3 is 16 residues. The germline CDR1 and CDR2 sequences are MNHNS and SASEGT. The CDR3 here is CASSEGGGTLNYGYTF. The CDR3 nucleotides read TGTGCCAGCAGTGAAGGAGGAGGGACGCTCAACTATGGCTACACCTTC.

The chain has TRBV27 and TRBJ1-1, with no clear D. Germline-derived CDR1 and CDR2 are MNHEY and SMNVEV (reference sequence). V lost 7 bases and J 2 bases, leaving 11 bases between the germline ends. This CDR3 has 13 residues. The CDR3 is CASTLRANTEAFF. CDR3 in DNA: TGTGCCAGCACTCTGAGGGCCAACACTGAAGCTTTCTTT.